The 27 T cell receptor beta chains reported below all come from one sample, sequenced in a study of T-cell memory formation after mild COVID-19 (dated by TCRdb to the early 2020s). Receptor libraries were prepared by 5' RACE. The listed sequencing device is Illumina NovaSeq 6000. Clones were called with MiXCR by TCRdb after fastp trimmed the public reads at Q25, and only in-frame beta chains were retained. A single entry per CDR3 protein holds the most common genes and DNA from its merged rows. Recorded for this sample are 250,000 to 300,000 distinct CDR3 sequences; under 20% of them occurred a single time. The top ten constitute about a fifth of the sample. Material for sequencing was PBMCs or a T cell subset sorted from them (not recorded which). The source of these receptors is a man aged 18 to 30 who had mild COVID-19 (a few samples of this study predate the infection). The sample titles of this study are shuffled in the database, so cell type and time point are left out; the donor was told from shared clones.

This rearrangement joins TRBV7-9 to TRBJ1-2; D uncertain. Germline lookup yields CDR1 SEHNR and CDR2 FQNEAQ (reference sequence). This CDR3 region has 14 residues. Trimming removed 3 bases at V and 3 bases at J, with 11 bases between. The CDR3 sequence is CASSFGVNDYGYTF. DNA for the CDR3: TGTGCCAGCAGCTTCGGGGTAAACGACTATGGCTACACCTTC.

In nucleotides, the CDR3 is TGTGCCAGCAGCCGAGTGGGACAGAGCTCCTACAATGAGCAGTTCTTC. This encodes CASSRVGQSSYNEQFF. The chain joins TRBV3-1 to TRBJ2-1, with 7 bases lining up with TRBD1. With V trimmed by 4 bases and J by 0 bases, 6 bases remained unmatched. In germline, CDR1 is LGHDT, CDR2 YNNKEL (reference sequence). The CDR3 is 16 residues long.

V is TRBV5-1 and J is TRBJ1-2; the D gene is possibly TRBD1 (6 bases). The germline V and J ends were trimmed by 0 bases and 6 bases, with 12 bases remaining between them. This CDR3 spans 14 amino acids. The germline V gene encodes CDR1 SGHRS and CDR2 YFSETQ. In DNA form, the CDR3 reads TGCGCCAGCAGCTTGGGGGGGGCGCAGGATGGCTACACCTTC. Protein product: CASSLGGAQDGYTF.

This clonotype was counted only a few times. V is TRBV2 and J is TRBJ1-2; tentative D call: TRBD1 (6 bases). The CDR3 is 14 amino acids. Deletions cut 4 bases from V and 4 bases from J, with 13 bases between. Germline V gene data show CDR1 as SNHLY and CDR2 as FYNNEI. CDR3 DNA sequence: TGTGCCAGCAGTGGCCAGGGGCAGGGCTATGGCTACACCTTC. Translation gives CASSGQGQGYGYTF.

This clonotype has ten or more counts. The V and J genes are TRBV4-1 and TRBJ1-5; no reliable D call. Looked up from germline, CDR1 is MGHRA and CDR2 is YSYEKL. This CDR3 is 17 amino acids long. The V and J ends lost 1 base and 5 bases respectively, with 18 bases between them. In DNA form, the CDR3 reads TGCGCCAGCAGCCAAGCGGGTTGGCCAGTAAAAGATCAGCCCCAGCATTTT. This sequence encodes CASSQAGWPVKDQPQHF.

This clonotype was found a few times. The CDR3 DNA follows: TGTGCCAGCAGCACTCGGGACAGAGAGAACACTGAAGCTTTCTTT. Translating gives CASSTRDRENTEAFF. The chain uses TRBV7-2 and TRBJ1-1; TRBD1 matches at 7 bases. The ends lost 5 bases at V and 1 base at J; junction bases unmatched: 7. Germline values: CDR1 SGHTA, CDR2 FQGNSA. The CDR3 extends over 15 amino acids. Using reference TRBV7-2 and TRBJ1-1 for the parts outside the CDR3, the full variable domain is GAGVSQSPSNKVTEKGKDVELRCDPISGHTALYWYRQSLGQGLEFLIYFQGNSAPDKSGLPSDRFSAERTGGSVSTLTIQRTQQEDSAVYLCASSTRDRENTEAFFGQGTRLTVV.

V usage is TRBV29-1 and J usage is TRBJ2-1; unclear D gene. V lost 2 bases and J 1 base, leaving 6 bases between the germline ends. Germline values: CDR1 SQVTM, CDR2 ANQGSEA. This CDR3 is built from 13 residues. The CDR3 region has the DNA TGCAGCGTTGAAACCAGGTCCTACAATGAGCAGTTCTTC. Amino acid sequence: CSVETRSYNEQFF.

There are a few counts of this clonotype. V gene TRBV5-1 combines with J gene TRBJ2-7; no definite D call. V was trimmed by 3 bases and J by 2 bases, leaving 12 bases between them. The CDR3 loop spans 14 amino acids. The germline V gene has CDR1 SGHRS and CDR2 YFSETQ. The CDR3 region has the DNA TGCGCCAGCAGCTCCCTCAGGACCGCCTACGAGCAGTACTTC. Protein: CASSSLRTAYEQYF.

The rearrangement uses TRBV27 and TRBJ2-6, with unresolved D. The CDR3 sequence is 19 residues long. CDR1 is MNHEY and CDR2 is SMNVEV in the germline V gene (reference sequence). V lost 3 bases and J 0 bases, leaving 18 bases between the germline ends. The DNA of the CDR3 is TGTGCCAGCAGTTTGGGTTACGGCCGACCTAGCTCTGGGGCCAACGTCCTGACTTTC. This gives the protein CASSLGYGRPSSGANVLTF.

V gene TRBV9 combines with J gene TRBJ2-5, with a weak D call TRBD1 (5 bases). The CDR3 runs to 14 residues. Germline V CDR1 and CDR2: SGDLS, YYNGEE. Trimming stripped 3 bases from V and 4 bases from J, with 13 bases between. CDR3 protein: CASSALRGPETQYF. The CDR3 region has the DNA TGTGCCAGCAGCGCGCTTAGGGGCCCAGAGACCCAGTACTTC.

The table lists this clonotype with a few counts. CDR3 DNA: TGTGCCAGCAGTTTAGTGGCCGCCGGAGGGAATCAGCCCCAGCATTTT. Protein product: CASSLVAAGGNQPQHF. The rearrangement uses TRBV28 and TRBJ1-5; unclear D gene. The V gene's germline CDR1 is MDHEN and CDR2 SYDVKM. The CDR3 has 16 residues. The V and J ends lost 2 bases and 4 bases respectively, with 15 bases between them.

Only a few counts were recorded for this clonotype. V and J are TRBV7-8 and TRBJ2-7, with TRBD1 identical over 7 bases. CDR3 size: 14 residues. Per germline, CDR1 SGHVS and CDR2 FQNEAQ. Losses at the gene ends were 1 base for V and 6 bases for J; bases not matched to a gene: 6. CDR3: CASSLEGTGAEQYF. CDR3 bases: TGTGCCAGCAGCTTAGAGGGCACAGGGGCCGAGCAGTACTTC.

The table lists this clonotype with a few counts. This rearrangement joins TRBV7-9 to TRBJ2-3, with TRBD2 matching 9 bases. The CDR3 is made up of 19 amino acids. V dropped 7 bases and J dropped 7; count of bases not matched to a gene: 24. CDR1 is SEHNR, CDR2 FQNEAQ, per germline (reference sequence). This chain's CDR3 is CASTWEQGRSSGVRNTQYF. In DNA form, the CDR3 reads TGTGCCAGCACATGGGAACAGGGGAGGTCTAGCGGGGTAAGAAATACGCAGTATTTT.

V usage is TRBV12-3 or TRBV12-4 and J usage is TRBJ1-2; possible D gene TRBD1, 5 bases. The CDR3 is 12 residues long. Trimming stripped 5 bases from V and 4 bases from J, with 8 bases between. The CDR3 here is CASSGDSYGYTF. CDR3 nucleotides: TGTGCCAGCAGTGGAGACAGCTATGGCTACACCTTC.

This clonotype was counted between two and nine times. The V and J genes are TRBV7-6 and TRBJ1-3; D gene ambiguous. In germline, CDR1 is SGHVS, CDR2 FNYEAQ. The V gene lost 4 bases and the J gene lost 4 bases, with 5 bases spanning the gap. There are 12 residues in the CDR3. The CDR3 spells CASSYQGNTIYF. The CDR3 DNA reads as TGTGCCAGCAGCTATCAGGGAAACACCATATATTTT.

There are a few counts of this clonotype. The chain links TRBV7-2 to TRBJ2-5, with 7 bases identical to TRBD2. After removal of 3 bases from V and 5 bases from J, the junction contained 9 bases not matched to a gene. Germline CDR1 SGHTA, CDR2 FQGNSA. CDR3 length equals 15 residues. This chain's CDR3 is CASSFLGGYVETQYF. The CDR3 bases are TGTGCCAGCAGCTTCCTCGGGGGGTACGTGGAGACCCAGTACTTC.

This clonotype was detected only a few times. The chain links TRBV25-1 to TRBJ2-7; a possible D gene is TRBD1 (6 bases). The CDR3 has 14 residues. CDR1 and CDR2 from the germline V gene are MGHDK and SYGVNS. The V gene lost 4 bases and the J gene lost 4 bases, with 14 bases spanning the gap. In DNA, the CDR3 is TGTGCCAGCAGTGGTGCAGGGGTGACGTACGAGCAGTACTTC. This translates into CASSGAGVTYEQYF.

Only a few counts were recorded for this clonotype. The rearrangement links TRBV5-1 to TRBJ2-2, with TRBD1 identical over 8 bases. This CDR3 spans 15 amino acids. Germline V CDR1 and CDR2: SGHRS, YFSETQ. The V gene end was trimmed by 4 bases and the J gene end by 2 bases; junction bases not matched to a gene: 4. This CDR3 reads CASSVDRANTGELFF. In nucleotides, the CDR3 is TGCGCCAGCAGCGTGGACAGGGCCAACACCGGGGAGCTGTTTTTT.

In its sample, this clonotype was seen a few times. The chain is built from TRBV6-5 and TRBJ2-7, with D perhaps being TRBD1 or TRBD2 (5 bases each). CDR1 is MNHEY and CDR2 is SVGAGI in the germline V gene. V was trimmed by 9 bases and J by 0 bases, leaving 12 bases between them. The CDR3 covers 13 residues. This chain's CDR3 is CASSGRSSYEQYF. Here the CDR3 DNA reads TGTGCCAGTTCGGGGCGGAGCTCCTACGAGCAGTACTTC.

The genes are TRBV12-3 or TRBV12-4 and TRBJ2-2, with D uncertain. CDR3 length equals 15 residues. Trimming shortened V by 6 bases and J by 4 bases, and 15 bases separated the two germline ends. CDR3 in DNA: TGTGCCAGCAGATTGCGGTCCTGGGGCACCGGGGAGCTGTTTTTT. Its protein product is CASRLRSWGTGELFF.

This clonotype was seen more than once but under ten times. The chain couples TRBV5-1 to TRBJ2-3; D is uncertain. V was cut by 4 bases and J by 1 base, with 10 bases left in between. The CDR3 is 14 residues long. Germline lookup yields CDR1 SGHRS and CDR2 YFSETQ. CDR3 amino acids: CASSPNQGTDTQYF. The CDR3 DNA reads TGCGCCAGCAGCCCTAACCAAGGCACAGATACGCAGTATTTT.

This clonotype has only a few counts. This chain uses TRBV18 with TRBJ1-4, with TRBD1 identical over 8 bases. Looked up from germline, CDR1 is KGHSH and CDR2 is LQKENI. With V trimmed by 2 bases and J by 8 bases, 4 bases remained unmatched. The CDR3 has 14 residues. CDR3 coding DNA: TGTGCCAGCTCACCAGACAGGGGAATGGAAAAACTGTTTTTT. This gives the protein CASSPDRGMEKLFF.

This clonotype has just a few counts. The rearrangement uses TRBV5-1 and TRBJ2-3, with 9 nucleotides matching TRBD1. The CDR3 contains 16 residues. The germline gives CDR1 SGHRS, CDR2 YFSETQ. The junction had 6 bases not matched to a gene; V was cut back by 0 bases and J by 4 bases. CDR3 protein: CASSLAEGTGSDTQYF. For the CDR3, the DNA is TGCGCCAGCAGCTTGGCCGAGGGGACAGGGTCAGATACGCAGTATTTT.

This clonotype was recorded a few times. This chain connects TRBV6-2 or TRBV6-3 to TRBJ2-7, with D tentatively TRBD1 (6 bases). Per germline, CDR1 MNHEY and CDR2 SVGEGT. Between the trimmed V and J ends, which lost 7 bases and 0 bases, there was a span of 10 bases. The CDR3 is 13 residues long. The CDR3 nucleotides are TGTGCCAGCACCGACAGGAGCTCCTACGAGCAGTACGTC. Translation: CASTDRSSYEQYV.

This clonotype was counted ten times or more. For the CDR3, the DNA is TGCGCCAGCAGCTTGGCCATTCACTCCGACCCAGCCACAGATACGCAGTATTTT. Its protein product is CASSLAIHSDPATDTQYF. The rearrangement links TRBV5-1 to TRBJ2-3, with no clear D. CDR1 is SGHRS, CDR2 YFSETQ, per germline. The CDR3 is made up of 18 amino acids. Trimming took off 0 bases at V and 2 bases at J, with 19 bases between the two ends.

This clonotype occurred a few times. The chain employs TRBV7-9 and TRBJ2-7; TRBD1 matches 9 bases. V trimming: 1 base; J trimming: 0 bases; junction bases outside the gene matches: 1. CDR1 and CDR2 (germline): SEHNR, FQNEAQ (reference sequence). The CDR3 is made up of 15 amino acids. CDR3 protein: CASSLVQGASYEQYF. CDR3 coding DNA: TGTGCCAGCAGCTTAGTACAGGGGGCCTCCTACGAGCAGTACTTC.

The chain joins TRBV7-9 to TRBJ1-2; TRBD1 agrees at 9 bases. Losses at the gene ends were 3 bases for V and 10 bases for J; bases not matched to a gene: 3. Germline V gives CDR1 SEHNR, CDR2 FQNEAQ (reference sequence). This CDR3 spans 12 amino acids. In DNA form, the CDR3 reads TGTGCCAGCAGCTTGGGACAGGGCGACTACACCTTC. Translating gives CASSLGQGDYTF. Filled out from reference TRBV7-9 and TRBJ1-2, the complete variable domain reads DTGVSQNPRHKITKRGQNVTFRCDPISEHNRLYWYRQTLGQGPEFLTYFQNEAQLEKSRLLSDRFSAERPKGSFSTLEIQRTEQGDSAMYLCASSLGQGDYTFGSGTRLTVV.